The clone carrying this T cell receptor beta chain was counted only a few times. What it recognizes is unknown. These data are taken from a study of tumor-infiltrating lymphocytes in primary liver carcinoma. Constant-region priming of around 490 ng total RNA yielded TCR beta cDNA. It was through three nested multiplex PCR rounds of slightly modified ARM-PCR that TCR beta libraries arose. Two initial PCR rounds of around 9 cycles each paired TRBV1-TRBV30 forward primers with a C-beta reverse primer. TCRdb ran MiXCR on the multiplex PCR reads and lists one entry per CDR3 protein. This sample carries 300,000 to 350,000 distinct CDR3 sequences, about 65% of them seen once, and the ten largest clones take approximately 5.9%. Study-wide results and limits: No comparison of CD4+ and CD8+ repertoires was made, since the samples were bulk unsorted.

RNA was extracted from whole blood without cell sorting, alongside germline DNA. Prior to surgery, approximately 4 milliliters of peripheral blood were drawn. With 3 bases removed from V and 4 bases from J, the gap between germline ends came to 10 bases. The CDR3 consists of 13 residues. Germline V CDR1 and CDR2: MDHEN, SYDVKM. Material: peripheral blood. The J gene is TRBJ2-7, the V gene TRBV28; D remains unclear. This sequence originates from a man aged 35 to 55 with primary liver carcinoma and hepatitis B virus infection. CDR3 sequence reads: CASSLSWAYEQYF. In DNA, the CDR3 is TGTGCCAGCAGTTTGTCGTGGGCGTACGAGCAGTACTTC.